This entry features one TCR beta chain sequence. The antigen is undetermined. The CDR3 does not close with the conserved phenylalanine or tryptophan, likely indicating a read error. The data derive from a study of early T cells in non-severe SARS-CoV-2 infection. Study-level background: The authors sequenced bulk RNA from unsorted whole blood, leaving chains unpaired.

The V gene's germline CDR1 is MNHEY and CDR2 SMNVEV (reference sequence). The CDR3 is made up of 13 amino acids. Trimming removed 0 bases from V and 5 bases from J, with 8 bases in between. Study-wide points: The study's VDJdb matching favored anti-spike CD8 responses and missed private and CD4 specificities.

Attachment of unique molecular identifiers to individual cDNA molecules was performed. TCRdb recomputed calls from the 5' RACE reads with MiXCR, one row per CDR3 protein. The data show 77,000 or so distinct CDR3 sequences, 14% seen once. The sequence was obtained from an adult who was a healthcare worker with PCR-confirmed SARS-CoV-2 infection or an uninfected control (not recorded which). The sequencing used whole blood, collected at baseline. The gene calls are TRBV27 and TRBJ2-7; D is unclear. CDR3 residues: CASSLSRIHEQYS. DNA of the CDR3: TGTGCCAGCAGTTTATCCAGGATCCACGAGCAGTACTCC.